This TCR beta chain is from a study of cytotoxic CD8 clonotypes in ibrutinib-treated CLL. Across the whole study: Partial response was seen in 25 or so patients and complete response in 2; after median roughly 6 years, about 14 stayed remitted, about 12 progressed. Response sampling took place at median roughly 12 months of treatment, range 6 to 36.

Produced via immunoSEQ multiplex PCR; TCRdb's table is partial and in-frame only. The data hold 45,000 or so clones, with about 70% observed a single time. On this clone: The target antigen is unknown.

Germline assignment: CDR1 MNHNY and CDR2 SVGAGI (reference sequence). The CDR3 runs 15 residues. The V and J ends lost 8 bases and 2 bases, in that order; junction bases with no gene match: 10. Overall study results and limits: Clonality correlated strongly with circulating CD8+ T cells and exceeded age-matched healthy donors at baseline.

Here the sequenced sample was PBMCs, taken after 12 months of ibrutinib treatment. The sequence came from a human donor with chronic lymphocytic leukemia. The chain is built from TRBV6-6 and TRBJ2-3, with TRBD2 identical over 7 bases. The CDR3 region has the DNA TGTGCCAGCGGAGGGGCGGGAGTGGACACAGATACGCAGTATTTT. Protein product: CASGGAGVDTDTQYF.